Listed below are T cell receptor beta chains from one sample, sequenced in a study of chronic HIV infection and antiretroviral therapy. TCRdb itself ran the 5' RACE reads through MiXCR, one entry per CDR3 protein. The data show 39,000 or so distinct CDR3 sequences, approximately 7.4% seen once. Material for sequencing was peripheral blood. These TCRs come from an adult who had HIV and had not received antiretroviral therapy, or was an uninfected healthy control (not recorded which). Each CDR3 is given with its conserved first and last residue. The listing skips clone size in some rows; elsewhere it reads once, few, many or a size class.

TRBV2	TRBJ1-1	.	CASSEVGQTTEAFF
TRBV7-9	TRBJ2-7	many	CASSFVAEPYEQYF
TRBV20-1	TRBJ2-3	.	CSARGQGGEGTDTQYF
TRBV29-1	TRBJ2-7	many	CSVSDSYEQYF
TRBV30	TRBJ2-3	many	CAWSRAGGPDTQYF
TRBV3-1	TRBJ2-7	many	CASSHGDYEQYF
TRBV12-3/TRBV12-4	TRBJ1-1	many	CASSYTGTGGTEAFF
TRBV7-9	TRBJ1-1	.	CASSALGLSLHTEAFF
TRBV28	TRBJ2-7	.	CASSSGEPLYEQYF
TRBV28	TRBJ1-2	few	CASSIRDTRNGYTF
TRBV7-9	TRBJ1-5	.	CASSFGEVQPQHF
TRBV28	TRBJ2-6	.	CASSLGLAVSGANVLTF
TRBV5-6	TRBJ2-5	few	CASSFMRGETQYF
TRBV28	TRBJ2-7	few	CASSLRDQFYEQYF
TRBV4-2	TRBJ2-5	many	CASSYGTGGQETQYF
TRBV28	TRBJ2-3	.	CASSLTPGDSYTDTQYF
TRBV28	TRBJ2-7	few	CASSLLQGAGRDEQYF
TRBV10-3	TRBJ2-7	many	CAISESIRGYEQYF
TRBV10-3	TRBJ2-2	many	CAISLSGTNTGELFF
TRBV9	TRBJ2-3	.	CASSVDGSLSDTQYF
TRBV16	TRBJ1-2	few	CASSHRGLFSNYGYTF
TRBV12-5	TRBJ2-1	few	CASGLVLARKRSNEQFF
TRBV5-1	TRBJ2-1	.	CASSIGTNNEQFF
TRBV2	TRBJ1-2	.	CASTRGQRINYGYTF
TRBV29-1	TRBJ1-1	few	CSVEIDTEAFF
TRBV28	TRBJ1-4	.	CASSLISRAEKLFF
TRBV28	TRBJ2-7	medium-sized	CASSFLLAGPSYEQYF
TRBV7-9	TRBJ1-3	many	CASSLSDSTGNTIYF
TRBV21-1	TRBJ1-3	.	CASSKVSGRNTVYF
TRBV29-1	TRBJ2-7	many	CSVAGQTYEQYF
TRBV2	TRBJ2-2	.	CASMASTSAGELFF
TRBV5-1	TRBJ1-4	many	CASSGVGSEKLFF
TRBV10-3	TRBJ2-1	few	CAISEPQGYNEQFF
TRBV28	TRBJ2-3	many	CATSGAAISDTQYF
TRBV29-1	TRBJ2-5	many	CSVPLAGGVEETQYF
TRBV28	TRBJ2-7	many	CASKNPYEQYF